This is a list of T cell receptor beta chains from one sample in a study of T cell responses to AZD1222 COVID-19 vaccine. Repertoires were generated with immunoSEQ multiplex PCR, while TCRdb's copy carries only in-frame clones and drops some. The sample has some 98,000 clones, roughly 84% seen once. Source: peripheral blood, taken 28 days after the second AZD1222 dose. The receptors derive from an adult who received the AZD1222 COVID-19 vaccine. Each CDR3 is given with its conserved first and last residue. D genes are given only for firm matches. Clone size, where shown, is once, few, many, or a class for clones that have expanded.

j_call clone_size d_call v_call cdr3_nt cdr3_aa
TRBJ1-5 - - TRBV2 TGTGCCAGCAGTGAAGATGGGCAGGGGTATCAGCCCCAGCATTTT CASSEDGQGYQPQHF
TRBJ2-1 - - TRBV6-5 TGTGCCAGCTGGGGGTACAATGAGCAGTTCTTC CASWGYNEQFF
TRBJ1-1 - - TRBV5-1 TGCGCCAGCAGCGCCGCACCCACAGGGCCGGCTTTCTTT CASSAAPTGPAFF
TRBJ1-1 - - TRBV2 TGTGCCAGCAGACAGACGAACACTGAAGCTTTCTTT CASRQTNTEAFF
TRBJ1-3 few - TRBV5-1 TGCGCCAGCAGCTTGGTAGGGACTGGAAACACCATATATTTT CASSLVGTGNTIYF
TRBJ2-1 few - TRBV4-1 TGCGCCAGCAGCCAACAATCGACGGGACATAGCTTCCTTAACTCCTACAATGAGCAGTTCTTC CASSQQSTGHSFLNSYNEQFF
TRBJ2-2 - - TRBV6-5 TGTGCCAGCAGTTACTCGTATTCCGGGGAGCTGTTTTTT CASSYSYSGELFF
TRBJ1-2 - - TRBV20-1 TGCAGTGCTATTGAGTCGCTTGGCTACACCTTC CSAIESLGYTF
TRBJ2-5 - - TRBV6-2/TRBV6-3 TGTGCCAGCAGTTACGGTACAGATGTCCGAGAGACCCAGTACTTC CASSYGTDVRETQYF
TRBJ2-3 - - TRBV6-5 TGTGCCAGCAGTTCACAACCTAATCTCGATACGCAGTATTTT CASSSQPNLDTQYF
TRBJ1-1 once - TRBV10-1 TGCGCCAGCAGACCATCGGACGGGGCCACTGAAGCTTTCTTT CASRPSDGATEAFF
TRBJ1-1 - - TRBV2 TGTGCCAGCAGTGTTTTGACCGACACTGAAGCTTTCTTT CASSVLTDTEAFF
TRBJ1-5 once - TRBV7-2 TGTGCCAGCACCCCCCAAAGGGGTAGCAATCAGCCCCAGCATTTT CASTPQRGSNQPQHF
TRBJ2-5 once - TRBV6-5 TGTGCCAGCAGTTACGGGGGGACCGGGGAGACCCAGTACTTC CASSYGGTGETQYF
TRBJ2-1 - - TRBV7-2 TGTGCCAGCAGCTTAGTACCCTCGAATGAGCAGTTCTTC CASSLVPSNEQFF
TRBJ2-7 - - TRBV28 TGTGCCAGCAAGATACAGGGTCAAATAAACGAGCAGTACTTT CASKIQGQINEQYF
TRBJ1-5 - - TRBV19 TGTGCCAGCCGATCCAGGGAATACCCTCAGCCCCAGCATTTT CASRSREYPQPQHF
TRBJ1-6 - - TRBV10-2 TGCGCCAGCCCGCGATCTCTTAATTCACCCCTCCACTTT CASPRSLNSPLHF
TRBJ2-7 - - TRBV20-1 TGCAGTGCTAGGACCTCCTACGAGCAGTACTTC CSARTSYEQYF
TRBJ1-3 - - TRBV3-1/TRBV3-2 TGTGCCAGCAGCCCCACGGGGACTGGAAACACCATATATTTT CASSPTGTGNTIYF
TRBJ2-7 many - TRBV16 TGTGCCAGCAGCCAATCGATAGGAGTGCAGTACTTC CASSQSIGVQYF
TRBJ2-2 - - TRBV3-1/TRBV3-2 TGTGCCAGCAGCCAGGGGTTGAACACCGGGGAGCTGTTTTTT CASSQGLNTGELFF
TRBJ1-5 once TRBD1 TRBV9 TGTGCCAGCAGCGGACAGGGGGACCAGCCCCAGCATTTT CASSGQGDQPQHF
TRBJ1-1 - - TRBV12-3/TRBV12-4 TGTGCCAGCATTGCGCGATGGGGCACTGAAGCTTTCTTT CASIARWGTEAFF
TRBJ2-1 - - TRBV19 TGTGCCAGTAGTTCCTGGGACCTTCGAGATGAGCAGTTCTTC CASSSWDLRDEQFF
TRBJ1-4 - - TRBV15 TGTGCCACCAGCAGAGAACCGGGAATCAATGAAAAACTGTTTTTT CATSREPGINEKLFF
TRBJ1-3 - - TRBV9 TGTGCCAGCAGCGTGGAGGAGAGCTCTGGAAACACCATATATTTT CASSVEESSGNTIYF
TRBJ1-2 - - TRBV29-1 TGCAGCGTCTCAATACACGACTATGGCTACACCTTC CSVSIHDYGYTF
TRBJ2-2 - TRBD1 TRBV6-1 TGTGCCAGCAGTGAGCAGGGGGCGGTCGGGGAGCTGTTTTTT CASSEQGAVGELFF
TRBJ2-3 - - TRBV7-8 TGTGCCAGCAGCCGCACAGATACGCAGTATTTT CASSRTDTQYF
TRBJ2-1 - TRBD1 TRBV9 TGTGCCAGCAGCAAGGGACAGGGAGAGTCTACGCTAAGCTCCTACAATGAGCAGTTCTTC CASSKGQGESTLSSYNEQFF
TRBJ2-7 - - TRBV11-2 TGTGCCAGCAGCTTAGTAGTCAGACAGTTCGAGCAGTACTTC CASSLVVRQFEQYF
TRBJ1-1 - - TRBV7-9 TGTGCCAGCATCCTGGGGGGACACCCGAACACTGAAGCTTTCTTT CASILGGHPNTEAFF
TRBJ2-1 - TRBD2 TRBV7-2 TGTGCCAGCAGCTTAGGCGGGAGCAGCAATGAGCAGTTCTTC CASSLGGSSNEQFF
TRBJ1-2 few TRBD1 TRBV7-9 TGTGCCAGCAGCTCCCCCAACAGGGGGGCCTATGGCTACACCTTC CASSSPNRGAYGYTF
TRBJ1-1 - - TRBV28 TGTGCCAGCAGTTTATATTCAGGGTATGTGAACACTGAAGCTTTCTTT CASSLYSGYVNTEAFF
TRBJ2-7 - - TRBV6-6 TGTGCCAGCAGTCCCCCGGGACTTGTAGCGCAGTACTTC CASSPPGLVAQYF
TRBJ2-3 - - TRBV4-1 TGCGCCAGCAGCCAAGAGGGCGGCCAGGACGGTCGGGATACGCAGTATTTT CASSQEGGQDGRDTQYF
TRBJ1-1 - - TRBV10-3 TGTGCCATCAGTGAGTTGCAGGGGAACACTGAAGCTTTCTTT CAISELQGNTEAFF
TRBJ1-2 - TRBD1 TRBV11-2 TGTGCCAGCAGCTTAGAGCAGGGGGCGCGAGGCTATGGCTACACCTTC CASSLEQGARGYGYTF
TRBJ1-4 once - TRBV19 TGTGCCAGTAGTATCAGGGGCGCGACTAATGAAAAACTGTTTTTT CASSIRGATNEKLFF
TRBJ2-5 - TRBD2 TRBV11-3 TGTGCCAGCAGCTTGGGCGGGAGCGGACAAGAGACCCAGTACTTC CASSLGGSGQETQYF
TRBJ2-1 - - TRBV7-9 TGTGCCAGCAGCGACATCTACAATGAGCAGTTCTTC CASSDIYNEQFF
TRBJ2-2 many - TRBV6-5 TGTGCCAGTCAATTACAGGGACGGGCCGGGGAGCTGTTTTTT CASQLQGRAGELFF
TRBJ2-1 - TRBD1 TRBV5-1 TGCGCCAGCAGCTTGGACGGACAGGTGGGCAATGAGCAGTTCTTC CASSLDGQVGNEQFF
TRBJ1-1 once - TRBV5-5 TGTGCCAGCAGACCCGGGACAACCACCGTCGGTGAAGCTTTCTTT CASRPGTTTVGEAFF
TRBJ2-7 - TRBD2 TRBV6-2/TRBV6-3 TGTGCCAGCGGCCCCAGGACTAGCGGACGCTACGAGCAGTACTTC CASGPRTSGRYEQYF
TRBJ2-7 - TRBD1 TRBV5-4 TGTGCCAGCAGCCCGTCCCGGGACAGGCAAAACTACGAGCAGTACTTC CASSPSRDRQNYEQYF
TRBJ2-7 - TRBD2 TRBV2 TGTGCCAGCAAGGGCGGGAGAGGAGGTTACGAGCAGTACTTC CASKGGRGGYEQYF
TRBJ1-2 - - TRBV11-2 TGTGCCAGCAGCTTGCGGGGGGCGGATGGCTACACCTTC CASSLRGADGYTF
TRBJ2-7 - - TRBV9 TGTGCCAGCAGTACTGGGGGGCAGGGTAGCTCCTACGAGCAGTACTTC CASSTGGQGSSYEQYF
TRBJ2-7 - - TRBV3-1/TRBV3-2 TGTGCCAGCAGCCAGCGCGGCTCCTACGAGCAGTACTTC CASSQRGSYEQYF
TRBJ1-2 - - TRBV7-2 TGTGCCAGCAGCTTAAGAGACAACCCTAACTATGGCTACACCTTC CASSLRDNPNYGYTF
TRBJ1-3 - - TRBV7-2 TGTGCCAGCAGCTCCAGACCTGGAAACACCATATATTTT CASSSRPGNTIYF
TRBJ2-7 once TRBD2 TRBV16 TGTGCCAGCAGCCGAGAGCGGGGGTACCACGAGCAGTACTTC CASSRERGYHEQYF
TRBJ2-7 few - TRBV7-3 TGTGCCAGCAGCCCCTCGCAGGGGTCCTCGGGGGAGCAGTACTTC CASSPSQGSSGEQYF
TRBJ1-2 - - TRBV3-1/TRBV3-2 TGTGCCAGCCACGAGGCGGTGTATGGCTACACCTTC CASHEAVYGYTF
TRBJ2-3 - - TRBV6-2/TRBV6-3 TGTGCCAGCAGTTATAACGCCGCGGGAACAGATACGCAGTATTTT CASSYNAAGTDTQYF
TRBJ1-2 few - TRBV12-3/TRBV12-4 TGTGCCAGCAGTTCCGGCAACTATGGCTACACCTTC CASSSGNYGYTF